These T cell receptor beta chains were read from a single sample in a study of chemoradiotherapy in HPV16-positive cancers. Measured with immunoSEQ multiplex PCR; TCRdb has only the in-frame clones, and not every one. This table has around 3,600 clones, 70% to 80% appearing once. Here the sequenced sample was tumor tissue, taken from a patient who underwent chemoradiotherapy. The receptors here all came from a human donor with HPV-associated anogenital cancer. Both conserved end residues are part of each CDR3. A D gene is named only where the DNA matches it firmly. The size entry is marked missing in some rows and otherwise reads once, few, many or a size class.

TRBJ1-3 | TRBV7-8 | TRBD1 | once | TGTGCCAGCAAGATTACCGGGACAGGCGTCGGTGGAAACACCATATATTTT | CASKITGTGVGGNTIYF
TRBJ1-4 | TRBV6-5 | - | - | TGTGCCAGCAGTTGGGGATCGACCGGGGATGAAAAACTGTTTTTT | CASSWGSTGDEKLFF
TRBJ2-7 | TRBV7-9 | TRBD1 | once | TGTGCCAGCAGCCTATCTCTGGGACAGCTCTACGAGCAGTACTTC | CASSLSLGQLYEQYF
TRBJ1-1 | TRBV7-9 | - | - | TGTGCCAGCCGCCACCCCCCCGAGGGCACTGAAGCTTTCTTT | CASRHPPEGTEAFF
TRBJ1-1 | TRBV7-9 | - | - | TGTGCCAGCAGCTTATTATGGCGGAACACTGAAGCTTTCTTT | CASSLLWRNTEAFF
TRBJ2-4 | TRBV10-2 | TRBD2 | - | TGCGCCAGCGTCTCGGGGCAGTCGGGGGGAGCCAAAAACATTCAGTACTTC | CASVSGQSGGAKNIQYF
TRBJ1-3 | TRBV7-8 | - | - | TGTGCCAGCAGCCGGGGGGCTCCCTCTGGAAACACCATATATTTT | CASSRGAPSGNTIYF
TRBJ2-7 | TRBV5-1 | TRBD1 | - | TGCGCCAGCACGGACAGGAACGAGCAGTACTTC | CASTDRNEQYF
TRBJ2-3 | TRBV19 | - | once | TGTGCCAGTAACGAAGGGGCTTTAGGAGGGTGGGCGACAGATACGCAGTATTTT | CASNEGALGGWATDTQYF
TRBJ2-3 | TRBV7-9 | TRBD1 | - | TGTGCCAGCGCTGGACAGGACGGGTCCGATACGCAGTATTTT | CASAGQDGSDTQYF
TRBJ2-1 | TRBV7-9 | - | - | TGTGCCAGCAGCGCCCGGGACTTCACCATCTACAATGAGCAGTTCTTC | CASSARDFTIYNEQFF
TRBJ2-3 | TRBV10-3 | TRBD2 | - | TGTGCCATCAGTGGAGGAGCGGGAGTCACAGATACGCAGTATTTT | CAISGGAGVTDTQYF
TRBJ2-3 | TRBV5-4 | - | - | TGTGCCAGCAGCACCACAGATACGCAGTATTTT | CASSTTDTQYF
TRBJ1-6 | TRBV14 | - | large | TGTGCCAGCAGCCAAGTAAGGCAGGTAGAATCACCCCTCCACTTT | CASSQVRQVESPLHF
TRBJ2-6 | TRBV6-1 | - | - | TGTGCCAGCAGTGAGCGACCCTCTGGGGCCAACGTCCTGACTTTC | CASSERPSGANVLTF
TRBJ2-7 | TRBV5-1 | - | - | TGCGCCAGCAGCCCGAGGGGCGAATTCTACGAGCAGTACTTC | CASSPRGEFYEQYF
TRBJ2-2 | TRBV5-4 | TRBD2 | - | TGTGCCAGCAGCTTTGGCCTAGCGGGAGGAGGTGGGGAGCTGTTTTTT | CASSFGLAGGGGELFF
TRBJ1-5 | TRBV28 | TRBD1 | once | TGTGCCAGCAGAGACAGGGTTTTCGGTCAGCCCCAGCATTTT | CASRDRVFGQPQHF
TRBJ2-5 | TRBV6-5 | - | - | TGTGCCAGCAGTTTAGGAGAGACCCAGTACTTC | CASSLGETQYF
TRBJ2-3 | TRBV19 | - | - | TGTGCCAGTAGTACCTTAGCGGCAAGCACAGATACGCAGTATTTT | CASSTLAASTDTQYF
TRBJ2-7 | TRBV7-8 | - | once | TGTGCCAGCAGCTTAGGGGGTCCAGCCTATAACGAGCAGTACTTC | CASSLGGPAYNEQYF
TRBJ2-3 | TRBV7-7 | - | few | TGTGCTAGCAGCGCCTCGGGGACAGATACGCAGTATTTT | CASSASGTDTQYF
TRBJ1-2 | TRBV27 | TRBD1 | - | TGTGCCAGCAGTTTGCAGGGGGGTAACTATGGCTACACCTTC | CASSLQGGNYGYTF
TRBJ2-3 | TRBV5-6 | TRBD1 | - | TGTGCCAGCAGCTTCGACAGGGTCGGTACAGATACGCAGTATTTT | CASSFDRVGTDTQYF
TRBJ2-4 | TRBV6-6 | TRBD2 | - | TGTGCCAGCAGTTCCTTCCGGGTGGGAGGGCAAAACATTCAGTACTTC | CASSSFRVGGQNIQYF
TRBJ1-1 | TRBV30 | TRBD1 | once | TGTGCCTGGAGGGGGGACAGGGGACTGACTGAAGCTTTCTTT | CAWRGDRGLTEAFF
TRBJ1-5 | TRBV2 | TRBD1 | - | TGTGCCAGCAGTGCCCAGGGGGCTTATCAGCCCCAGCATTTT | CASSAQGAYQPQHF
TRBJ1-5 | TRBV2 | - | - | TGTGCCAGCAGTGAGTGGCCAGGCGAAGGCGATCAGCCCCAGCATTTT | CASSEWPGEGDQPQHF
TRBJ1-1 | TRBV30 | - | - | TGTGCCTGGAGTGTAGCATGGGACGCTGAAGCTTTCTTT | CAWSVAWDAEAFF
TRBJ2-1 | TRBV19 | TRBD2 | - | TGTGCCAGTAGTGGTAGTGATAGCGGGAAGCCCTACAATGAGCAGTTCTTC | CASSGSDSGKPYNEQFF